The 29 T cell receptor beta chains in this list originate from one sample, sequenced in a study of T-cell memory formation after mild COVID-19. TCRdb itself ran the 5' RACE reads through MiXCR, one entry per CDR3 protein. The table lists about 270,000 distinct CDR3 sequences, approximately 15% of them singletons. Sequenced material: PBMCs or a T cell subset sorted from them (not recorded which). The receptor source for this set is an adult woman who had mild COVID-19 (a few samples of this study predate the infection). Cell type and time point are not known.

Many counts were recorded for this clonotype. CDR3 protein: CASSPLNTEAFF. CDR3 bases: TGTGCCAGCAGTCCTCTCAACACTGAAGCTTTCTTT. The chain employs TRBV18 and TRBJ1-1; D is undetermined. The CDR3 runs to 12 residues. Germline V gene data show CDR1 as KGHSH and CDR2 as LQKENI. Trimming took off 8 bases at V and 2 bases at J, with 9 bases between the two ends.

In its sample, this clonotype was seen a few times. V gene TRBV7-8 combines with J gene TRBJ2-5, with D perhaps TRBD2 (6 bases). Germline V CDR1 and CDR2: SGHVS, FQNEAQ. Trimming stripped 7 bases from V and 1 base from J, with 22 bases between. The CDR3 contains 17 residues. CDR3 coding DNA: TGTGCCAGCACACCTCCCGGGAGTAGCGGAGTCCAAGAGACCCAGTACTTC. This encodes CASTPPGSSGVQETQYF.

The rearrangement links TRBV7-9 to TRBJ1-1; D gene uncertain. The CDR3 totals 14 residues. Germline CDR1 SEHNR, CDR2 FQNEAQ (reference sequence). V lost 2 bases, J lost 1 base, and 8 bases lay in between. The CDR3 DNA sequence: TGTGCCAGCAGCTTACTCCAGGAGAACACTGAAGCTTTCTTT. Its protein product is CASSLLQENTEAFF.

The rearrangement uses TRBV7-2 and TRBJ1-2; 8 bases map to TRBD1. J was trimmed by 4 bases and V by 5 bases; bases with no gene match: 6. This CDR3 is built from 14 residues. Looked up from germline, CDR1 is SGHTA and CDR2 is FQGNSA. In DNA, the CDR3 is TGTGCCAGCAGCCAATCAGGGGGCCTCTATGGCTACACCTTC. It encodes CASSQSGGLYGYTF. Using reference TRBV7-2 and TRBJ1-2 for the parts outside the CDR3, the full variable domain is GAGVSQSPSNKVTEKGKDVELRCDPISGHTALYWYRQSLGQGLEFLIYFQGNSAPDKSGLPSDRFSAERTGGSVSTLTIQRTQQEDSAVYLCASSQSGGLYGYTFGSGTRLTVV.

This clonotype was seen only a few times. The rearrangement uses TRBV10-3 and TRBJ1-2, with 10 bases that match TRBD1. Germline CDR1 reads ENHRY; CDR2 reads SYGVKD. With 11 bases clipped from V and 7 bases from J, the junction kept 13 bases outside the gene matches. The CDR3 runs 14 residues. As DNA, the CDR3 is TGTGCCTCCCGACCGGGACAGGGGATGGGTGGCTACACCTTC. Amino acid sequence: CASRPGQGMGGYTF.

In this sample, this clonotype turned up many times. The chain has TRBV4-3 and TRBJ2-6; 7 nucleotides match TRBD1. Germline lookup yields CDR1 LGHNA and CDR2 YSLEER. The length of the CDR3 is 16 residues. With 3 bases clipped from V and 2 bases from J, the junction kept 4 bases outside the gene matches. The CDR3 DNA follows: TGCGCCAGCAGCCATAATACAGGGGCTGGGGCCAACGTCCTGACTTTC. Its translation: CASSHNTGAGANVLTF.

This chain joins TRBV20-1 and TRBJ2-1; D ambiguous. Deletions cut 5 bases from V and 4 bases from J, with 12 bases between. Germline CDR1 and CDR2: DFQATT and SNEGSKA (reference sequence). This CDR3 has 13 residues. CDR3 DNA sequence: TGCAGTGCTTTCCCTTCTGTATACAATGAGCAGTTCTTC. Protein: CSAFPSVYNEQFF.

The rearrangement joins TRBV4-3 to TRBJ2-1; 8 bases agree with TRBD2. CDR1 LGHNA and CDR2 YSLEER come from the germline V gene. Losses at the gene ends were 0 bases for V and 7 bases for J; bases not matched to a gene: 11. The CDR3 runs to 17 residues. In nucleotides, the CDR3 is TGCGCCAGCAGCCAAGATTTCGGGAGGGCCTCGGGTAATGAGCAGTTCTTC. Translated: CASSQDFGRASGNEQFF.

The chain links TRBV7-2 to TRBJ2-1, with TRBD1 identical over 9 bases. Germline V CDR1 and CDR2: SGHTA, FQGNSA. The V gene end was trimmed by 3 bases and the J gene end by 7 bases; junction bases not matched to a gene: 7. The CDR3 is made up of 15 amino acids. In DNA form, the CDR3 reads TGTGCCAGCAGCTTGCTAGGACAGGGGATGAATGAGCAGTTCTTC. The encoded protein is CASSLLGQGMNEQFF.

This clonotype was detected a few times. The chain couples TRBV7-3 to TRBJ2-3; weak D call: TRBD2 (6 bases). From germline, CDR1 is SGHTA and CDR2 FQGTGA. The CDR3 has 17 amino acids. Trimming cost V 0 bases and J 0 bases, with 13 bases left between them. CDR3 protein: CASSLTPAGSSTDTQYF. The CDR3 coding sequence is TGTGCCAGCAGCTTAACCCCAGCGGGTTCTAGCACAGATACGCAGTATTTT.

This clonotype was observed a few times. The chain uses TRBV5-6 and TRBJ2-7; 10 bases line up with TRBD2. The V gene end was trimmed by 1 base and the J gene end by 0 bases; junction bases not matched to a gene: 10. CDR1 is SGHDT, CDR2 YYEEEE, per germline. The CDR3 length is 18 residues. This CDR3 reads CASSLTLGLATSSYEQYF. The CDR3 coding sequence is TGTGCCAGCAGCTTGACCCTGGGACTAGCGACGAGCTCCTACGAGCAGTACTTC.

This clonotype came up a few times. The genes are TRBV6-5 and TRBJ1-1; possible D gene TRBD1, 6 bases. The CDR3 length is 15 residues. Germline CDR1 reads MNHEY; CDR2 reads SVGAGI. Trimming cost V 2 bases and J 10 bases, with 20 bases left between them. The CDR3 bases are TGTGCCAGCAGTTACCACGGCGGGGGGGGCGTAGGAGCTTTCTTT. This encodes CASSYHGGGGVGAFF.

V is TRBV3-1 and J is TRBJ1-2; D possibly corresponds to TRBD1 (5 bases). The CDR3 spans 15 residues. Trimming took 4 bases from V and 5 from J, leaving 17 bases between them. Per the germline V gene, CDR1 is LGHDT and CDR2 is YNNKEL (reference sequence). The CDR3 loop is CASSPYFGTAYGYTF. Here the CDR3 DNA reads TGTGCCAGCAGCCCCTATTTTGGGACGGCTTATGGCTACACCTTC.

V gene TRBV5-1 combines with J gene TRBJ1-4; D possibly corresponds to TRBD1 (6 bases). The V gene lost 4 bases and the J gene lost 8 bases, with 15 bases spanning the gap. From germline, CDR1 is SGHRS and CDR2 YFSETQ. The CDR3 is made up of 14 amino acids. The CDR3 loop is CASSPQGGREKLFF. The DNA for the CDR3 is TGCGCCAGCAGCCCACAGGGCGGTCGCGAAAAACTGTTTTTT.

This clonotype was detected a few times. The chain uses TRBV12-3 or TRBV12-4 and TRBJ1-6; the match to TRBD1 covers 7 bases. Losses at the gene ends were 9 bases for V and 5 bases for J; bases not matched to a gene: 16. The CDR3 loop spans 17 amino acids. CDR3 DNA: TGTGCCAGTGGTTCTTTGTTCGGGGACAGCCATAATTCACCCCTCCACTTT. It encodes CASGSLFGDSHNSPLHF.

This clonotype appeared a few times. V is TRBV27 and J is TRBJ1-5; D is unclear. Germline assignment: CDR1 MNHEY and CDR2 SMNVEV (reference sequence). CDR3 length: 19 amino acids. V shed 5 bases and J shed 1 base, with 24 bases lying between them. In DNA form, the CDR3 reads TGTGCCAGCAGTAGGAGTGGACTCGCCCCAGGATACAGCAATCAGCCCCAGCATTTT. This encodes CASSRSGLAPGYSNQPQHF.

This clonotype was picked up a small number of times. The gene calls are TRBV24-1 and TRBJ1-1; possible D gene TRBD1, 6 bases. Germline V gene lookup returns CDR1 KGHDR and CDR2 SFDVKD. CDR3 length: 14 amino acids. V lost 2 bases to trimming and J lost 9 bases, with 15 bases between them. This CDR3 is CATSDSPRTDKAFF. CDR3 nucleotide sequence: TGTGCCACCAGTGATTCCCCTAGGACAGATAAAGCTTTCTTT.

The V gene is TRBV20-1, the J gene TRBJ2-1; D possibly corresponds to TRBD2 (5 bases). The CDR3 has 12 residues. Germline V gene lookup returns CDR1 DFQATT and CDR2 SNEGSKA (reference sequence). The DNA of the CDR3 is TGCAGCGGTCGCGGGCGGAACAATGAGCAGTTCTTC. This encodes CSGRGRNNEQFF.

A few counts support this clonotype. The chain employs TRBV18 and TRBJ2-3; D gene ambiguous. Looked up from germline, CDR1 is KGHSH and CDR2 is LQKENI. The CDR3 has 15 amino acids. V lost 1 base, J lost 3 bases, and 11 bases lay in between. The CDR3: CASSPQRVGTDTQYF. DNA of the CDR3: TGTGCCAGCTCACCACAAAGGGTGGGAACAGATACGCAGTATTTT.

This clonotype has ten or more counts. The chain uses TRBV12-3 or TRBV12-4 and TRBJ1-1, with no clear D. The CDR3 covers 14 residues. Trimming removed 7 bases from V and 2 bases from J, with 14 bases in between. DNA of the CDR3: TGTGCCAGCAAATTCCAGACTGGAAACACTGAAGCTTTCTTT. Translation gives CASKFQTGNTEAFF.

The chain combines TRBV29-1 with TRBJ2-6, with a tentative D call TRBD2 (5 bases). V was cut by 4 bases and J by 0 bases, with 10 bases left in between. The CDR3 length is 15 residues. CDR1 and CDR2 (germline): SQVTM, ANQGSEA. The CDR3 nucleotides are TGCAGCGTTGTGATAGGGAGCTCTGGGGCCAACGTCCTGACTTTC. Its translation is CSVVIGSSGANVLTF.

This clonotype has only a few counts. The V gene is TRBV15, the J gene TRBJ2-2; 8 bases are a match to TRBD1. The CDR3 consists of 15 residues. Germline CDR1 LNHNV, CDR2 YYDKDF (reference sequence). The V segment lost 3 bases and the J segment 3 bases; nucleotides outside the gene matches: 3. The CDR3 is CATSRDRVYTGELFF. In DNA, the CDR3 is TGTGCCACCAGCAGGGACAGGGTATACACCGGGGAGCTGTTTTTT.

The chain carries TRBV5-5 and TRBJ2-4, with unresolved D. The CDR3 extends over 16 amino acids. V was trimmed by 4 bases and J by 1 base, leaving 15 bases between them. Looked up from germline, CDR1 is SGHKS and CDR2 is YYEKEE (reference sequence). CDR3 sequence reads: CASSPFDVGAKNIQYF. CDR3 nucleotide sequence: TGTGCCAGCAGCCCTTTCGATGTTGGGGCCAAAAACATTCAGTACTTC.

In this sample, this clonotype turned up a few times. The CDR3 DNA is TGTGCCAGCAGCTTGGATGGTAGCGGGGGCTCAGATACGCAGTATTTT. It specifies CASSLDGSGGSDTQYF. The chain has TRBV5-5 and TRBJ2-3; 9 bases match TRBD2. CDR3 size: 16 residues. The V gene end was trimmed by 0 bases and the J gene end by 4 bases; junction bases not matched to a gene: 6. Germline values: CDR1 SGHKS, CDR2 YYEKEE (reference sequence). The complete variable domain, with remaining parts taken from reference TRBV5-5 and TRBJ2-3, reads DAGVTQSPTHLIKTRGQQVTLRCSPISGHKSVSWYQQVLGQGPQFIFQYYEKEERGRGNFPDRFSARQFPNYSSELNVNALLLGDSALYLCASSLDGSGGSDTQYFGPGTRLTVL.

This clonotype was recorded a few times. J is TRBJ1-2 and V is TRBV4-3, with 8 bases that match TRBD1. This CDR3 has 15 residues. The junction had 1 base not matched to a gene; V was cut back by 1 base and J by 0 bases. Germline CDR1 LGHNA, CDR2 YSLEER. CDR3 sequence: CASSQGQGTNYGYTF. The CDR3 coding sequence is TGCGCCAGCAGCCAAGGACAGGGGACTAACTATGGCTACACCTTC.

There are many counts of this clonotype. The V call is TRBV7-9, the J call TRBJ2-2; 7 nucleotides match TRBD1. The CDR3 consists of 17 residues. V gave up 7 bases and J gave up 5 bases; unmatched junction bases: 16. Germline loops: CDR1 SEHNR, CDR2 FQNEAQ (reference sequence). Here the CDR3 reads CASNQRVTGAGTGELFF. CDR3 DNA: TGTGCCAGCAACCAGAGAGTAACAGGGGCGGGTACCGGGGAGCTGTTTTTT.

The chain uses TRBV20-1 and TRBJ2-7, with 7 bases that match TRBD2. This CDR3 comprises 14 residues. V was clipped by 5 bases and J by 3 bases; unmatched bases: 10. Germline V lookup: CDR1 DFQATT, CDR2 SNEGSKA (reference sequence). CDR3 sequence: CSAPRASGFYEQYF. CDR3 bases: TGCAGTGCTCCGAGGGCTAGCGGCTTCTACGAGCAGTACTTC.

This clonotype was found a few times. The rearrangement links TRBV7-3 to TRBJ2-3, with D tentatively TRBD1 (6 bases). The CDR3 has 14 amino acids. V was trimmed by 5 bases and J by 4 bases, leaving 13 bases between them. The V gene's germline CDR1 is SGHTA and CDR2 FQGTGA. The CDR3 protein is CASSRTPGADTQYF. The CDR3 DNA reads TGTGCCAGCAGCCGGACGCCAGGGGCAGATACGCAGTATTTT. Filled out from reference TRBV7-3 and TRBJ2-3, the complete variable domain reads GAGVSQTPSNKVTEKGKYVELRCDPISGHTALYWYRQSLGQGPEFLIYFQGTGAADDSGLPNDRFFAVRPEGSVSTLKIQRTERGDSAVYLCASSRTPGADTQYFGPGTRLTVL.

The chain carries TRBV2 and TRBJ1-3, with D uncertain. The V and J ends lost 4 bases and 3 bases respectively, with 7 bases between them. The CDR3 length is 13 residues. The germline gives CDR1 SNHLY, CDR2 FYNNEI. The chain's CDR3 is CASSGRNGNTIYF. The CDR3 DNA is TGTGCCAGCAGTGGACGGAATGGAAACACCATATATTTT.